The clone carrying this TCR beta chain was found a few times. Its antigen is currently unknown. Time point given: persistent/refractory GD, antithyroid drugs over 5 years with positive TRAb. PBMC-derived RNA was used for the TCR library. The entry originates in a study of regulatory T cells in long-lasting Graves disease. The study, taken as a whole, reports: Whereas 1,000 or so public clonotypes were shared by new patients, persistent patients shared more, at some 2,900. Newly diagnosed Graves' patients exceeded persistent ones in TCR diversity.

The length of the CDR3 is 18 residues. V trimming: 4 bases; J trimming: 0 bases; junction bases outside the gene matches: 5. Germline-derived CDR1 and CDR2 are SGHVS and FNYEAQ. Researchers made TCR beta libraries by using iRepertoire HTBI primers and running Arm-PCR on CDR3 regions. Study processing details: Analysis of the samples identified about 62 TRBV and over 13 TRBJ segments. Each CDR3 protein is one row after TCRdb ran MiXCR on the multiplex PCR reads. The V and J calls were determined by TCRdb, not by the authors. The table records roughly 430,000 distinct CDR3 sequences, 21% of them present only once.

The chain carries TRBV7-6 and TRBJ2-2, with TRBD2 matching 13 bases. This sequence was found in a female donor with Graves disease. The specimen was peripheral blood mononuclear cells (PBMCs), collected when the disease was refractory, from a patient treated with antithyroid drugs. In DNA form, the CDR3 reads TGTGCCAGCAGCTCGGGACTAGCGGGACTCGCGAACACCGGGGAGCTGTTTTTT. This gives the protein CASSSGLAGLANTGELFF. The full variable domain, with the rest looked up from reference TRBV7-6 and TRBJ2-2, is GAGVSQSPRYKVTKRGQDVALRCDPISGHVSLYWYRQALGQGPEFLTYFNYEAQQDKSGLPNDRFSAERPEGSISTLTIQRTEQRDSAMYRCASSSGLAGLANTGELFFGEGSRLTVL.